What follows is one T cell receptor (beta chain) and its context. Its target is unknown. A clone one base away is much larger, so this may be a read error. TCRdb processed the multiplex PCR reads anew with MiXCR; each CDR3 protein has one entry. The top ten hold 3.5% to 4.5% of the sample, which has about 180,000 distinct CDR3 sequences, approximately 33% seen once. This record comes from a study of breast tumors, draining lymph nodes, adjacent tissues. The study's findings and limits: Tumors had less TCR diversity than lymph nodes, more than nontumor tissue.

The length of the CDR3 is 12 residues. The J segment lost 12 bases and the V segment lost 0 bases, leaving 7 bases of the junction unmatched. Germline V gene sequence: CDR1 DFQATT, CDR2 SNEGSKA (reference sequence). Breast cancer patients provided tissue from their axillary draining lymph nodes. This receptor was taken from a female donor with breast cancer. Some clones in this sample may be carry-over from other donors' samples. The chain combines TRBV20-1 with TRBJ2-7; TRBD2 agrees at 8 bases. Source material: axillary lymph node tissue. As DNA, the CDR3 is TGCAGTGCTAGAGATCATGGCGGGGGGACGTACTTC. This sequence encodes CSARDHGGGTYF.